The rows below give T cell receptor beta chains drawn from one sample of a study of blood T cell repertoires in COVID-19. Sequencing used immunoSEQ multiplex PCR; TCRdb keeps in-frame clones, though not all of them. The sample records about 370,000 clones, 89% being singletons. The sequencing sample was made of peripheral blood. All receptors come from a woman aged 25 to 39 with COVID-19, enrolled during active disease. CDR3s include the opening cysteine and the closing phenylalanine or tryptophan. A D gene is named only where the DNA matches it firmly. The size field is filled for only some rows; it gives once, few, many or a size class.

NA	NA	TRBJ2-7	TRBV11-3	TGTGCCAGCAGCTTAGGACATCCCTACGAGCAGTACTTC	CASSLGHPYEQYF
NA	NA	TRBJ1-5	TRBV2	TGTGCCAGCAGGAAGGGGGACCAGCCCCAGCATTTT	CASRKGDQPQHF
TRBD1	NA	TRBJ1-4	TRBV3-1/TRBV3-2	TGTGCCAGCAGCCTTGCTGGACAGGGTAATGAAAAACTGTTTTTT	CASSLAGQGNEKLFF
NA	NA	TRBJ2-3	TRBV5-1	TGCGCCAGCAGCCCCACGGGAGCTCGCACAGATACGCAGTATTTT	CASSPTGARTDTQYF
TRBD1	NA	TRBJ1-2	TRBV28	TGTGCCAGCAGTTTACCACAGGGGGCCAGAAGCTACACCTTC	CASSLPQGARSYTF
TRBD2	NA	TRBJ2-1	TRBV6-5	TGTGCCAGCAGTTACGAGAGACTAGCGGTCTACAATGAGCAGTTCTTC	CASSYERLAVYNEQFF
TRBD2	once	TRBJ2-1	TRBV28	TGTGCCAGCAGGATAAGCGGGGTAAACTACAATGAGCAGTTCTTC	CASRISGVNYNEQFF
NA	NA	TRBJ1-3	TRBV5-1	TGCGCCAGCAGCTACCTATCGGGGGATTTCTCTGGAAACACCATATATTTT	CASSYLSGDFSGNTIYF
NA	NA	TRBJ2-1	TRBV4-3	TGCGCCAGCAGCCAAGATTTTAACACCTACAATGAGCAGTTCTTC	CASSQDFNTYNEQFF
NA	NA	TRBJ1-4	TRBV30	TGTGCCTGGAGGACAGATCTTAATGAAAAACTGTTTTTT	CAWRTDLNEKLFF
NA	few	TRBJ2-1	TRBV5-1	TGCGCCAGCAGCGGGAGTACGCAGGTGAATGAGCAGTTCTTC	CASSGSTQVNEQFF
NA	NA	TRBJ1-2	TRBV5-4	TGTGCCAGCAGCTCACAGGGTCGGGATGGCTACACCTTC	CASSSQGRDGYTF
TRBD1	NA	TRBJ2-1	TRBV7-9	TGTGCCAGCAGCTTACTCAGGGGGCGCTCCTACAATGAGCAGTTCTTC	CASSLLRGRSYNEQFF
NA	NA	TRBJ1-1	TRBV19	TGTGCCAGTAGTATTGGCCCCACGGAAGCTTTCTTT	CASSIGPTEAFF
NA	NA	TRBJ2-6	TRBV14	TGTGCCAGCAGCCAATACATCTCTGGGGCCAACGTCCTGACTTTC	CASSQYISGANVLTF
TRBD2	NA	TRBJ2-5	TRBV7-9	TGTGCCAGCAGGCCCATAGCGGGGGGCCAAGAGACCCAGTACTTC	CASRPIAGGQETQYF
NA	once	TRBJ2-5	TRBV29-1	TGCAGCGTTGGGTCCGGGGAGTACTTC	CSVGSGEYF
NA	NA	TRBJ2-5	TRBV13	TGTGCCAGCAGCCCCCTCCGCGGGGAGTCCCAAGAGACCCAGTACTTC	CASSPLRGESQETQYF
NA	NA	TRBJ2-7	TRBV5-6	TGTGCCAGCAGCTTGGGGCTCACCCCCGAGCAGTACTTC	CASSLGLTPEQYF
TRBD2	NA	TRBJ2-1	TRBV9	TGTGCCAGCAGCGGGGGACTAGCGGGAGCGAATGAGCAGTTCTTC	CASSGGLAGANEQFF
TRBD2	NA	TRBJ2-4	TRBV5-5	TGTGCCAGCAGCTTGGAACTAGCGGCCAAAAACATTCAGTACTTC	CASSLELAAKNIQYF
NA	NA	TRBJ1-5	TRBV28	TGTGCCAGCGGGGCCACCTCGGCCCATCAGCCCCAGCATTTT	CASGATSAHQPQHF
NA	NA	TRBJ1-2	TRBV28	TGTGCCAGCAGTTTACCTCGCGGCTATGGCTACACCTTC	CASSLPRGYGYTF
TRBD1	NA	TRBJ1-1	TRBV4-2	TGTGCCAGCAGCCAAGCTGTGACAGGGCAGGGGAACACTGAAGCTTTCTTT	CASSQAVTGQGNTEAFF
NA	once	TRBJ2-3	TRBV11-3	TGTGCCAGCAGCTTATCTAGGCAGAGGAGCACAGATACGCAGTATTTT	CASSLSRQRSTDTQYF
NA	NA	TRBJ2-7	TRBV4-2	TGTGCCAGCAGCCAAGATCTGAGCCTCCCACCCTACGAGCAGTACTTC	CASSQDLSLPPYEQYF
NA	NA	TRBJ2-1	TRBV7-8	TGTGCCAGCAGCTTAGTTTCCAGGGGTGAGCAGTTCTTC	CASSLVSRGEQFF
NA	NA	TRBJ1-2	TRBV3-1/TRBV3-2	TGTGCCAGCAGTCTCGACAGGACCTATGGCTACACCTTC	CASSLDRTYGYTF
NA	NA	TRBJ1-3	TRBV3-1/TRBV3-2	TGTGCCAGCAGCCAAGGCGGGAGTGGAAACACCATATATTTT	CASSQGGSGNTIYF
TRBD2	once	TRBJ2-5	TRBV10-1	TGCGCCAGCAGCCCCGGGGTAGCGGGAGGAGAGACCCAGTACTTC	CASSPGVAGGETQYF
TRBD1	NA	TRBJ1-5	TRBV19	TGTGCCAGTAGTCCGTCAGGGGGCTTGAGCAATCAGCCCCAGCATTTT	CASSPSGGLSNQPQHF
TRBD1	NA	TRBJ1-2	TRBV12-3/TRBV12-4	TGTGCCAGCAGTACAGGGGTAGGCTACACCTTC	CASSTGVGYTF
TRBD1	NA	TRBJ1-5	TRBV30	TGTGCCTGGGACAGGGGGAGAGGCAATCAGCCCCAGCATTTT	CAWDRGRGNQPQHF
TRBD1	NA	TRBJ1-4	TRBV6-1	TGTGCCAGCAGTGACACTACCAGGGGGCGGGTTAACTTCGACGGTGAAAAACTGTTTTTT	CASSDTTRGRVNFDGEKLFF
TRBD1	NA	TRBJ2-7	TRBV18	TGTGCCAGCTCACCCGAGGACAGGGGGTTTCCGCAGTACTTC	CASSPEDRGFPQYF
NA	NA	TRBJ2-1	TRBV5-6	TGTGCCAGCAGCTATAAGGGACTCCAGGACAATGAGCAGTTCTTC	CASSYKGLQDNEQFF
NA	NA	TRBJ2-3	TRBV6-2/TRBV6-3	TGTGCCAGCAGTACATCCCTAGCGACCAATACGCAGTATTTT	CASSTSLATNTQYF
NA	NA	TRBJ2-3	TRBV7-9	TGTGCCAGCACCTCTCATACGCAGTATTTT	CASTSHTQYF
NA	NA	TRBJ2-1	TRBV15	TGTGCCACCAGCAGAGGCAAAATTGGACAGAACAATGAGCAGTTCTTC	CATSRGKIGQNNEQFF
TRBD1	NA	TRBJ2-1	TRBV7-2	TGTGCCAGCAGCTTCCGGGACAGACCCTTCAATGAGCAGTTCTTC	CASSFRDRPFNEQFF
NA	once	TRBJ2-3	TRBV9	TGTGCCAGCAGCGTAAGGAACGGGGGTGTGGCAGATACGCAGTATTTT	CASSVRNGGVADTQYF
NA	NA	TRBJ2-5	TRBV24-1	TGTGCCACCAGTGCCACCGCCTTGGGACAACGCCAAGAGACCCAGTACTTC	CATSATALGQRQETQYF
NA	NA	TRBJ1-4	TRBV7-2	TGTGCCAGCAGCCTGGGGCAGAATAATGAAAAACTGTTTTTT	CASSLGQNNEKLFF
NA	NA	TRBJ1-5	TRBV12-5	TGTGCTAGTGGTTTGGTGGCAGGGTATAGCAATCAGCCCCAGCATTTT	CASGLVAGYSNQPQHF
TRBD2	NA	TRBJ2-2	TRBV5-4	TGTGCCAGCAGCTTGTGGCTAGCGGAGAACACCGGGGAGCTGTTTTTT	CASSLWLAENTGELFF